This T cell receptor (beta chain) originates from a study of Graves' ophthalmopathy and Graves' hyperthyroidism (dated by TCRdb to the late 2010s). Notes on the research overall: Peripheral blood was collected at initial diagnosis, prior to any treatment. TCR beta repertoire signatures were used to distinguish Graves' ophthalmopathy from Graves' hyperthyroidism and to predict progression to ophthalmopathy. An independent validation cohort comprised roughly 20 hyperthyroidism patients and 15 to 17 patients who later progressed from hyperthyroidism to ophthalmopathy. The 75 to 100 discovery patients were randomly split 7:3 into training and test sets. A discovery set of about a hundred patients (around 44 ophthalmopathy, under 65 stable hyperthyroidism) was enrolled to explore V-J signatures distinguishing ophthalmopathy from hyperthyroidism. In about six hyperthyroidism patients, the T-cell repertoires found in thyroid tissue were compared with those found in blood. After sampling, hyperthyroidism patients received methimazole starting at 30 mg daily, and ophthalmopathy patients received high-dose intravenous methylprednisolone. In total, 120 to 150 blood samples were TCR-sequenced: 43 ophthalmopathy, some 75 hyperthyroidism and some 17 hyperthyroidism-to-ophthalmopathy patients.

For repertoire sequencing, TCR beta CDR3 regions were amplified from RNA transcripts. A first-round RT-PCR used HTBI primers with the Qiagen OneStep RT-PCR kit, followed by a second-round multiplex PCR, size selection and purification. Sequencing of the libraries was carried out on an Illumina HiSeq2000 in paired-end mode with 100 bp reads. Per the source publication's procedure: SOAPnuke was used to process the reads, removing any read that contained adapters or uncalled bases, had a mean Phred below 15, or lacked an exact match to the constant primer or identifier. COPE v1.2.5 was used to merge high-quality paired reads. Each unique nucleotide sequence was treated as a clonotype, and MiTCR v1.1 was used to align the clonotypes to the IMGT TRB V, D and J references. Only V-J combinations with frequency above 0.0001 were analysed, covering approximately 99% of repertoires. For each V-J combination, a TCR clonal expansion and chaos score was defined as F50 clonal expansion divided by the chaos observed in the TCRdist matrix. Features were reduced by Welch's t-statistics and random forest to around 13 V-J combinations, which fed a naive Bayes classifier. Thyroid-blood repertoire similarity was quantified with the Morisita-Horn index. TCRdb's own reprocessing of the public reads used fastp at Q25 and MiXCR and kept productive beta chains. Entries that share a CDR3 protein sequence are merged under the most common genes and DNA. None of the V and J calls come from the authors' own analysis; TCRdb made them. This sample holds 450,000 or so distinct CDR3 sequences; approximately 14% were observed only once. The ten largest clones add up to about 10% of the sample.

There are many counts of this clonotype. It has no known antigen specificity. Within one base of it there is no much larger clone, and no base qualities were kept. Patients with ophthalmopathy had moderately to severely active disease, with a Clinical Activity Score of 3 or more, a NOSPECS grade of 4 or more, and a disease duration of less than 3 months. Patients were excluded if they had other autoimmune diseases, uncontrolled infections, pregnancy or lactation. Clinical symptoms, serum thyroxine, TRAb, thyroid ultrasound and orbital computed tomography formed the basis of the diagnosis. PBMCs were isolated from about 10 ml of fresh peripheral blood by Ficoll-Paque density gradient centrifugation. Total RNA was extracted with Trizol reagent and quality-checked on an Agilent 2100 Bioanalyzer. The junction shows trimming of 6 bases on V and 1 base on J, plus 10 bases between the germline ends. Taken from the germline V gene, the CDR1 and CDR2 loops are MNHEY and SVGAGI. There are 14 amino acids in the CDR3, from cysteine to phenylalanine inclusive. Solely the CDR3 DNA is kept, with 42 bases framed from the first base.

Study-wide findings and limitations: Most expanded thyroid clonotypes with a frequency above 0.001 also appeared in blood, which suggests that blood repertoires may reflect the immune response in the thyroid. In cross-validation, the 13-signature model distinguished ophthalmopathy from stable hyperthyroidism with about 89% sensitivity and around 83% specificity, while in the test set the corresponding values were 80% and 75%. Sample size was not statistically predetermined, and group allocation was not concealed from the investigators. In validation, the model predicted ophthalmopathy progression with about 71% sensitivity and roughly 72% specificity; more than ten predicted patients were CT-confirmed with GO in a median of about 6.2 months.

This clonotype was obtained from a woman aged 25 to 45 with Graves' ophthalmopathy. Donor details come from another sample of the same person, matched by shared clones. This receptor chain uses TRBV6-5 and TRBJ1-3, with an unclear D gene assignment. Sequencing was done on a sample of blood. The sequence in DNA is TGTGCCAGCAGCCCGGTTACTTCTGGAAACACCATATATTTT. Translated, this gives CASSPVTSGNTIYF.